This passage covers 5 T cell receptor beta chains from one sample sequenced in a study of cytomegalovirus exposure and HLA in healthy donors. Vbeta (60) and Jbeta (13) primers were used in the PCR. Generated by immunoSEQ multiplex PCR, the TCRdb table keeps only in-frame clones and is missing some. The table records around 150,000 clones, 76% of them present only once. Sequenced input: PBMCs. These receptors all come from a man aged 35 to 55 in good health and CMV-seronegative.

This clone has just a few counts. V gene TRBV4-3 combines with J gene TRBJ1-2, with 7 bases identical to TRBD1. The CDR3 consists of 14 residues. V lost 2 bases, J lost 4 bases, and 4 bases stayed unmatched. Germline V lookup: CDR1 LGHNA, CDR2 YSLEER. As DNA, the CDR3 is TGCGCCAGCAGCCAAAGACAGGGTTCCTATGGCTACACCTTC. Its translation is CASSQRQGSYGYTF.

The chain uses TRBV11-3 and TRBJ2-5, with 8 bases aligning to TRBD2. Germline assignment: CDR1 SGHNT and CDR2 YENEEA. CDR3 length: 16 residues. V lost 5 bases and J lost 2; bases outside the gene matches: 10. The DNA of the CDR3 is TGTGCCAGCAGCCATAGTAGGACTAGCCCTCAAGAGACCCAGTACTTC. Its translation is CASSHSRTSPQETQYF. The full variable domain, rest sourced from reference TRBV11-3 and TRBJ2-5, is EAGVVQSPRYKIIEKKQPVAFWCNPISGHNTLYWYLQNLGQGPELLIRYENEEAVDDSQLPKDRFSAERLKGVDSTLKIQPAELGDSAVYLCASSHSRTSPQETQYFGPGTRLLVL.

The rearrangement joins TRBV6-5 to TRBJ1-2; tentatively, D is TRBD1 (5 bases). CDR1 and CDR2 (germline): MNHEY, SVGAGI. The CDR3 sequence is 13 residues long. V lost 2 bases and J 4 bases, leaving 8 bases between the germline ends. In DNA form, the CDR3 reads TGTGCCAGCAGTTACGGGGCAGTCTATGGCTACACCTTC. Amino acid sequence: CASSYGAVYGYTF.

This chain uses TRBV6-6 with TRBJ2-7; possibly TRBD2 for D (6 bases). The CDR3 consists of 14 residues. The germline V gene has CDR1 MNHNY and CDR2 SVGAGI (reference sequence). Trimming took 5 bases from V and 6 from J, leaving 17 bases between them. CDR3 in DNA: TGTGCCAGCAGTCCCCCCCTGACTAGAACCGAGCAGTACTTC. Its protein product is CASSPPLTRTEQYF.

The rearrangement joins TRBV6-5 to TRBJ1-2; TRBD1 matches at 7 bases. Germline V lookup: CDR1 MNHEY, CDR2 SVGAGI. With V trimmed by 2 bases and J by 7 bases, 13 bases remained unmatched. This CDR3 is built from 16 residues. The CDR3 DNA is TGTGCCAGCAGTTACCAAGCCCCGACAGGGACTCTTGGCTACACCTTC. This gives the protein CASSYQAPTGTLGYTF.